This T cell receptor beta chain originates from a study of blood T cell repertoires in COVID-19. For the study at large: Samples representing acute and convalescent COVID-19 were sourced from the United States, Italy and Spain.

This CDR3 is 16 amino acids long. Trimming stripped 0 bases from V and 5 bases from J, with 14 bases between. Germline lookup yields CDR1 SGHTA and CDR2 FQGNSA. The protocol was immunoSEQ multiplex PCR, while the TCRdb copy is restricted to in-frame clones and leaves out a portion. The repertoire has about 140,000 clones, roughly 86% of them found once; the top ten carry 1.5% to 2%. This receptor was taken from a man between 70 and 80 years old with acute or convalescent COVID-19. V and J are TRBV7-2 and TRBJ1-5, with a tentative D call TRBD1 (6 bases). Source material: peripheral blood. CDR3 sequence reads: CASSLAGGRGYQPQHF. CDR3 nucleotides: TGTGCCAGCAGCTTAGCAGGAGGTAGGGGGTATCAGCCCCAGCATTTT.